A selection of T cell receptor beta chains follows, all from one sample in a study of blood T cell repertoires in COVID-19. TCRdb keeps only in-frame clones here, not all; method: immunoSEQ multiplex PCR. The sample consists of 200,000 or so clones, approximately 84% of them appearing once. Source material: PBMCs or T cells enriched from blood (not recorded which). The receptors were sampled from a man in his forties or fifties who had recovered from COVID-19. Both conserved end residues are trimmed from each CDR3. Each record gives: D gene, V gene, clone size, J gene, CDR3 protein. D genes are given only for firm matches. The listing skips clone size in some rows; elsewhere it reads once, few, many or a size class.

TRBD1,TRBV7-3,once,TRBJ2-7,ASWDRINYEQY
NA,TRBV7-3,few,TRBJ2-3,ASSLTEGAGTQY
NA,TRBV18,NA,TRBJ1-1,ASSQDSTEAF
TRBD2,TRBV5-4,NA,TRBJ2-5,ASSLMQRGEETQY
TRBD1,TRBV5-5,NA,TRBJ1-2,ASSYTATGNGYT
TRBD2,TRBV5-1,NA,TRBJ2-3,ASSLSPGLAGTDTQY
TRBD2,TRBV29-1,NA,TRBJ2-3,SVGTSGSTDTQY
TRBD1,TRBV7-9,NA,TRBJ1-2,ASSVGQGARVIVYGYT
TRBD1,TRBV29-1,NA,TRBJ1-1,SGSQGADTEAF
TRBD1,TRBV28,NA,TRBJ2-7,ASSPPGADRGKQY
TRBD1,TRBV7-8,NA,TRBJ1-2,ASSEDSNPGGYGYT
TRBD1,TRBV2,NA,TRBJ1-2,AGLDRAYGYT
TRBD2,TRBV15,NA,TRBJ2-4,ATSRVLAGGIAKNIQY
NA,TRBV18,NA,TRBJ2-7,ASSPEVGLIHEQY
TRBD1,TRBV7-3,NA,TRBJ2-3,ASSPWDRRAPSTDTQY
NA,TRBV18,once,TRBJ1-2,ASSPPSWEYGYT
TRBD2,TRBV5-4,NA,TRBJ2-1,ASSRTSGESEQF
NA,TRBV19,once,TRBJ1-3,ASSIGNPGNTIY
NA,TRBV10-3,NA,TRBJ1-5,AIRPQGNQPQH
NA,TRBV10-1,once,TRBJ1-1,ASREGLNTEAF
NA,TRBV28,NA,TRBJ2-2,ASSFRGWTGELF
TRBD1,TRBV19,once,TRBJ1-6,ASSIREGTADSPLH
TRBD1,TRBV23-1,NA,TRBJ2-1,ASSHLGTEDNNEQF
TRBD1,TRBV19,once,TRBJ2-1,ASSPEWTGKRYNEQF